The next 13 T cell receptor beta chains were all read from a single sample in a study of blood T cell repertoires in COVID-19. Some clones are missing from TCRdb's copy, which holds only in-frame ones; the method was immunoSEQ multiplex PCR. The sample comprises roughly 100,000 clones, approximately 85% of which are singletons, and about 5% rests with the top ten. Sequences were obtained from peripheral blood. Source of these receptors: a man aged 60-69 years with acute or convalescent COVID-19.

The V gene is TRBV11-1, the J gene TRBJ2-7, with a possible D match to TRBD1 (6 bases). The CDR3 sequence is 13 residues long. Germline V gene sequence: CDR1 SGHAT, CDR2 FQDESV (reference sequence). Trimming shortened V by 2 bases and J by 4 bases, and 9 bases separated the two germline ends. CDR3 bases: TGTGCCAGCAGCTTAAACAGGGTATACGAGCAGTACTTC. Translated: CASSLNRVYEQYF.

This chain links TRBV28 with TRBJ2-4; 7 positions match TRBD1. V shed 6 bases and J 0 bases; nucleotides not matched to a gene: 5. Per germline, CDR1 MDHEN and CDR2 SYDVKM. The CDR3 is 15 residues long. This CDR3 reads CASSGQALAKNIQYF. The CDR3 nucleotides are TGTGCCAGCAGCGGACAGGCGCTAGCCAAAAACATTCAGTACTTC.

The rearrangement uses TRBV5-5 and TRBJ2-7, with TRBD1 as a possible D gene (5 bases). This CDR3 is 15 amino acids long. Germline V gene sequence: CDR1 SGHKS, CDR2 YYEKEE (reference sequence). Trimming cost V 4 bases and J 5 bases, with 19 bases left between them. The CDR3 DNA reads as TGTGCCAGCAGCATCTCAGGGAACCTCTATGACGAGCAGTACTTC. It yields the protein CASSISGNLYDEQYF.

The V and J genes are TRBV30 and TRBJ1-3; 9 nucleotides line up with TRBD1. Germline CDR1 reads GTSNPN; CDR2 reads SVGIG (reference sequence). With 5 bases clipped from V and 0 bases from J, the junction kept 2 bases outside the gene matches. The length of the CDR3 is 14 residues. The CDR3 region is CAWGTGLSGNTIYF. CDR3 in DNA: TGTGCCTGGGGGACAGGGCTCTCTGGAAACACCATATATTTT. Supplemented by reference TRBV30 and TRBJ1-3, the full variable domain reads SQTIHQWPATLVQPVGSPLSLECTVEGTSNPNLYWYRQAAGRGLQLLFYSVGIGQISSEVPQNLSASRPQDRQFILSSKKLLLSDSGFYLCAWGTGLSGNTIYFGEGSWLTVV.

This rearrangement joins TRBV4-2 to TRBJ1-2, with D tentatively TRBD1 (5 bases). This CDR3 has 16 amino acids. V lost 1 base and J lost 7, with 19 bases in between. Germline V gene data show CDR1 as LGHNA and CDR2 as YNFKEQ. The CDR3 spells CASSQAPFQGRSGYTF. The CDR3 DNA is TGTGCCAGCAGCCAAGCCCCCTTTCAGGGTAGGAGTGGCTACACCTTC.

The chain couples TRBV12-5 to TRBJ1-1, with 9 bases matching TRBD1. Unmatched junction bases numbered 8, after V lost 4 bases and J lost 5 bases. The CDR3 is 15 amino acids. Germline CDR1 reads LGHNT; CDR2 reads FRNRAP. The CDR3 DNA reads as TGTGCTAGTGGTTCCACCAACAGGGGGCAAACTGAAGCTTTCTTT. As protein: CASGSTNRGQTEAFF.

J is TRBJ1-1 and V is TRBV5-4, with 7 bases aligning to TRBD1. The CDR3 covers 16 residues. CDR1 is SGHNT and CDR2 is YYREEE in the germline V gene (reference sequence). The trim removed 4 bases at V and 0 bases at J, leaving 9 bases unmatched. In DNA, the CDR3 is TGTGCCAGCAGCCTAAGACAGGGAGCTATGAACACTGAAGCTTTCTTT. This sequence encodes CASSLRQGAMNTEAFF.

CDR3 protein: CASSLGGGAGGYTF. CDR3 nucleotide sequence: TGTGCCAGCAGCCTGGGGGGGGGCGCGGGAGGCTACACCTTC. J is TRBJ1-2 and V is TRBV28, with TRBD1 as a possible D gene (6 bases). Trimming removed 6 bases from V and 8 bases from J, with 19 bases in between. The CDR3 is made up of 14 amino acids. Looked up from germline, CDR1 is MDHEN and CDR2 is SYDVKM.

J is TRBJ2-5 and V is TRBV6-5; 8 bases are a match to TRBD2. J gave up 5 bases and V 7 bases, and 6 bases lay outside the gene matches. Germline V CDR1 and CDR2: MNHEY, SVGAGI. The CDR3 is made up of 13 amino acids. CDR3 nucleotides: TGTGCCAGCACTACTAGCGGTAGGGAGACCCAGTACTTC. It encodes CASTTSGRETQYF.

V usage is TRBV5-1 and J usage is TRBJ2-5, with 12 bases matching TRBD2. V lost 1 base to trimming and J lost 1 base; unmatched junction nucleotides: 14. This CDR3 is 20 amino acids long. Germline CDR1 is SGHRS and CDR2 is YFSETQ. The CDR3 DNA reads TGCGCCAGCAGCTTGATCAGGGGGCTGGGACTAGCGGGCCCCCAAGAGACCCAGTACTTC. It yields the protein CASSLIRGLGLAGPQETQYF.

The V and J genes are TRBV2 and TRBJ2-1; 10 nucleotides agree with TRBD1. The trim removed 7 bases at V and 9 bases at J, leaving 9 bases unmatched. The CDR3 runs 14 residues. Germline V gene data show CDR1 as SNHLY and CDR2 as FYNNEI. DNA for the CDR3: TGTGCCAGCACCGAGGACAGGGGGGATGGTGAGCAGTTCTTC. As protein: CASTEDRGDGEQFF. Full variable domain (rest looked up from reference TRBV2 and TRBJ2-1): EPEVTQTPSHQVTQMGQEVILRCVPISNHLYFYWYRQILGQKVEFLVSFYNNEISEKSEIFDDQFSVERPDGSNFTLKIRSTKLEDSAMYFCASTEDRGDGEQFFGPGTRLTVL.

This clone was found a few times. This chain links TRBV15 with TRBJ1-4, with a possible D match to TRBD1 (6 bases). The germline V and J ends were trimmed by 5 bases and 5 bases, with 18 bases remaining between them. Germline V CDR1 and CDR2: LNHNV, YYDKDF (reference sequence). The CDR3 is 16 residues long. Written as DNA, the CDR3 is TGTGCCACCAGCCCAAGAGGGGGTCTGGGAAATGAAAAACTGTTTTTT. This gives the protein CATSPRGGLGNEKLFF.

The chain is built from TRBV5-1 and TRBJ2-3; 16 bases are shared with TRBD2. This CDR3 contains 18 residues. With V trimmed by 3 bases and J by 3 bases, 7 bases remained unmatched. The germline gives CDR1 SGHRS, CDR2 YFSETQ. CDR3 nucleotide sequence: TGCGCCAGCAGCTGGGGACTAGCGGGAGGGATGAGGACAGATACGCAGTATTTT. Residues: CASSWGLAGGMRTDTQYF.